This TCR beta chain comes out of a study of cytomegalovirus exposure and HLA in healthy donors. This clone was seen a handful of times. PCR used 60 Vbeta primers and 13 Jbeta primers. The repertoire was sequenced with immunoSEQ multiplex PCR; TCRdb's copy has only in-frame clones and lacks some. The sample lists roughly 130,000 clones, around 72% occurring once. The specimen sequenced was PBMCs. The receptor's source is a woman between 35 and 50 years old in good health and CMV-seronegative.

In DNA form, the CDR3 reads TGCGCCAGCAGACCCGGGACAGGGGTAGGGGGGGTACTATACGAGCAGTACGTC. Translating it yields CASRPGTGVGGVLYEQYV. J is TRBJ2-7 and V is TRBV4-3; 10 bases map to TRBD1. The CDR3 consists of 18 residues. The germline V gene has CDR1 LGHNA and CDR2 YSLEER. V was clipped by 6 bases and J by 4 bases; unmatched bases: 18.